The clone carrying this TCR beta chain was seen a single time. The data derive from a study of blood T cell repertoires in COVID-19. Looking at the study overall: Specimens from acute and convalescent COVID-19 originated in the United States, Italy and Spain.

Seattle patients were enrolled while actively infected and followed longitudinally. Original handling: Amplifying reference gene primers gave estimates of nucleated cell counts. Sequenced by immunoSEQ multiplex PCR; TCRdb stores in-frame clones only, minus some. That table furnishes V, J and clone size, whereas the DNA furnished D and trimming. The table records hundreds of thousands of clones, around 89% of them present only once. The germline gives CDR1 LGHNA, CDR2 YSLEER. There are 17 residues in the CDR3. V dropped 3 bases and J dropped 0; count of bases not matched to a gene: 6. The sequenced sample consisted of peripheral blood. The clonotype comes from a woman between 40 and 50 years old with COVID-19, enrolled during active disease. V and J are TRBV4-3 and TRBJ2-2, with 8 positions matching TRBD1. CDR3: CASSQGQGAANTGELFF. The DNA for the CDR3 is TGCGCCAGCAGCCAGGGTCAGGGGGCCGCGAACACCGGGGAGCTGTTTTTT.